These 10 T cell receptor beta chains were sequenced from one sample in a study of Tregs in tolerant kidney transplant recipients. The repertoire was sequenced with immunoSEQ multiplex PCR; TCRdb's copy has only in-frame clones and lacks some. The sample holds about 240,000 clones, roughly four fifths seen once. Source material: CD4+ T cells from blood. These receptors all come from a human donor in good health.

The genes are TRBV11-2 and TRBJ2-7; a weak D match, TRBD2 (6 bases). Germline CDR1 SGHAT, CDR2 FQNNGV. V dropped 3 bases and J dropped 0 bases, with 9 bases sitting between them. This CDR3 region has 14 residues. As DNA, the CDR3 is TGTGCCAGCAGCTTGTCTAGCGCCTCCTACGAGCAGTACTTC. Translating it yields CASSLSSASYEQYF.

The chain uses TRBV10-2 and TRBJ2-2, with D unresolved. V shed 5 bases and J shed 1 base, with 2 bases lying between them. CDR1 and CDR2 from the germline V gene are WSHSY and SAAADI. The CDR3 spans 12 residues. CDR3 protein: CASSLNTGELFF. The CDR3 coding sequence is TGCGCCAGCAGTCTGAACACCGGGGAGCTGTTTTTT.

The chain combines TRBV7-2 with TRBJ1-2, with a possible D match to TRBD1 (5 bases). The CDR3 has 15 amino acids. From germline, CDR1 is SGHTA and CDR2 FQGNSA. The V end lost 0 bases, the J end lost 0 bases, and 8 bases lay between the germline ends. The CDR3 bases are TGTGCCAGCAGCTTAGCGCCGACAGCTAACTATGGCTACACCTTC. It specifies CASSLAPTANYGYTF.

The CDR3 sequence: CASSLSVTNYGYTF. DNA for the CDR3: TGTGCCAGCAGCCTTTCAGTTACCAACTATGGCTACACCTTC. The chain has TRBV2 and TRBJ1-2; D remains ambiguous. The CDR3 totals 14 residues. Trimming shortened V by 6 bases and J by 2 bases, and 13 bases separated the two germline ends. Germline-derived CDR1 and CDR2 are SNHLY and FYNNEI.

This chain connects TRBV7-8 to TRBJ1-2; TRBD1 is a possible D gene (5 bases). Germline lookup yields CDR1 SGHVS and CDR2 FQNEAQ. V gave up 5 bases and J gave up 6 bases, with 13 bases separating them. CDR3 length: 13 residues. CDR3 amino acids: CASSNFRTNGYTF. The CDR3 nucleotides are TGTGCCAGCAGCAATTTCCGGACAAATGGCTACACCTTC.

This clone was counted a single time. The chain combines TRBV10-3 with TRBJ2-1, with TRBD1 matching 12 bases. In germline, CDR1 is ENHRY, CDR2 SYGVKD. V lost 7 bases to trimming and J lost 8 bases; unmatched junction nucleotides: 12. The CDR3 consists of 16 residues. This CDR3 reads CAIKLARDRGQDEQFF. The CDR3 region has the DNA TGTGCCATCAAGCTTGCCCGGGACAGGGGGCAGGATGAGCAGTTCTTC.

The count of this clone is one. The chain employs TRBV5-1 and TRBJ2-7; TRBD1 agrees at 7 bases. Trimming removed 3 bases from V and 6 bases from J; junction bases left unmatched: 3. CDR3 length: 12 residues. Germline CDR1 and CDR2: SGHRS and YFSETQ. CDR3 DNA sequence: TGCGCCAGCAGCTCTGGACAGGCCGAGCAGTACTTC. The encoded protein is CASSSGQAEQYF.

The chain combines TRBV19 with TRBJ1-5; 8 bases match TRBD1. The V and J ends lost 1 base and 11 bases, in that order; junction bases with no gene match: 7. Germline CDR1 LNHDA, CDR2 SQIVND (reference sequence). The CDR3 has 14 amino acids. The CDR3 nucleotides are TGTGCCAGTAGTATAGGAAAGACAGGGGCGGCCCAGCATTTT. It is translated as CASSIGKTGAAQHF.

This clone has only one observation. CDR3: CASHGQGNTGELFF. The CDR3 DNA reads as TGTGCTAGCCACGGGCAGGGTAACACCGGGGAGCTGTTTTTT. The rearrangement links TRBV12-5 to TRBJ2-2; a weak D match, TRBD1 (5 bases). Germline values: CDR1 LGHNT, CDR2 FRNRAP. The V end lost 9 bases, the J end lost 2 bases, and 13 bases lay between the germline ends. The CDR3 has 14 residues.

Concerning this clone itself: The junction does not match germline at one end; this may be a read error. CDR3 amino acids: CASSQLDSATDTQYF. The CDR3 DNA reads TGTGCCAGCAGCCAGCTCGACTCGGCCACAGATACGCAGTATTTT. The rearrangement joins TRBV4-1 to TRBJ2-3; no clear D gene. The CDR3 covers 15 residues. CDR1 MGHRA and CDR2 YSYEKL come from the germline V gene.